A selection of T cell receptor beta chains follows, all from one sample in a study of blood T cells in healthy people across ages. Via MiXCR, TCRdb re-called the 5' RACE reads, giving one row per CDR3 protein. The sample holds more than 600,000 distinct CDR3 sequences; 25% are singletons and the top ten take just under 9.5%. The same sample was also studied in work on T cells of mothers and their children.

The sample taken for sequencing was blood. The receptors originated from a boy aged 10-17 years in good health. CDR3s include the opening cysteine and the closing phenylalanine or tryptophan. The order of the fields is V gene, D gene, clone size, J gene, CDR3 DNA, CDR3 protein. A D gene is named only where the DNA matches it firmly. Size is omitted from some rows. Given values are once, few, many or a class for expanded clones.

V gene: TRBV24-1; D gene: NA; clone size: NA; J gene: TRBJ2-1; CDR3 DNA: TGTGCCACCAGTGATTTGCGCCTGACAGGGAGGGGCAATGAGCAGTTCTTC; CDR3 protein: CATSDLRLTGRGNEQFF
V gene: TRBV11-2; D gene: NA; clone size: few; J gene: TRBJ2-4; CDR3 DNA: TGTGCCAGCAGCCACGCCGAGGAGCTAGCCAAAAACATTCAGTACTTC; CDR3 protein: CASSHAEELAKNIQYF
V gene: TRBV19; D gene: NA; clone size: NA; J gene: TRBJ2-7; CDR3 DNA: TGTGCCAGTAGTATACAGGGAACGGCTACCTACGAGCAGTACTTC; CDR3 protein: CASSIQGTATYEQYF
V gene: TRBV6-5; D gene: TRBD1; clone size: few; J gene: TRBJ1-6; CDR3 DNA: TGTGCCAGCAGTACCCGGACAGGGGGTAATTCACCCCTCCACTTT; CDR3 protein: CASSTRTGGNSPLHF
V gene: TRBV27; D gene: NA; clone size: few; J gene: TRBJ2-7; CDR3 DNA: TGTGCCAGCAGTTCCGGACCAGGCTACGAGCAGTACTTC; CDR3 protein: CASSSGPGYEQYF
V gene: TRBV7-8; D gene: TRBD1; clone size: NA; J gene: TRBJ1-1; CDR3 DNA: TGTGCCAGCAGCCTGCAGGACAGGGGAGCTTTCTTT; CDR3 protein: CASSLQDRGAFF
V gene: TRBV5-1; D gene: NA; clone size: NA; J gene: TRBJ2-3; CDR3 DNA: TGCGCCAGCAGCTTGGCGTATGGCGATACGCAGTATTTT; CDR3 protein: CASSLAYGDTQYF
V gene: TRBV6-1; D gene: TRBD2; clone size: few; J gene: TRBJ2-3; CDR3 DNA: TGTGCCAGCAGTCCAGTCACTAGCGGGGGGCAGACAGATACGCAGTATTTT; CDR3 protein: CASSPVTSGGQTDTQYF
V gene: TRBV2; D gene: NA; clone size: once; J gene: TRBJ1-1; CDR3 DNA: TGTGCCAGCAGCGACAAGATGGAAAAAGCTTTCTTT; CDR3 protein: CASSDKMEKAFF
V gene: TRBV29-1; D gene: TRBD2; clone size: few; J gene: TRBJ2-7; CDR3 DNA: TGCAGCGTCCGAGGACTAGCGGGAGATGCCTACGAGCAGTACTTC; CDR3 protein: CSVRGLAGDAYEQYF
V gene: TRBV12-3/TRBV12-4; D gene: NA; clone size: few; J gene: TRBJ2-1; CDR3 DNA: TGTGCCAGCAGGACAGGTACCTACAATGAGCAGTTCTTC; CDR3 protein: CASRTGTYNEQFF
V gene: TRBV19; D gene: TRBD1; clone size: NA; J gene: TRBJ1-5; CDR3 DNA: TGTGCCAGTAGTGCACAGGGGATCAATCAGCCCCAGCATTTT; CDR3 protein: CASSAQGINQPQHF
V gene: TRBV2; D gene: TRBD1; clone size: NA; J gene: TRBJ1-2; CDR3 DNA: TGTGCCAGCAGACCCGGGACAGATGGCTACACCTTC; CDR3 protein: CASRPGTDGYTF
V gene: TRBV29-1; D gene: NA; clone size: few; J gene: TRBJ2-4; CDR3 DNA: TGCAGCGTACATATGACCGGAGCCAAAAACATTCAGTACTTC; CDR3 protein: CSVHMTGAKNIQYF
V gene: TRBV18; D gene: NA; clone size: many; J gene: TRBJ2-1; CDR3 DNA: TGTGCCAGCTCACGTGGGCTGAGCTCCTACAATGAGCAGTTCTTC; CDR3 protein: CASSRGLSSYNEQFF
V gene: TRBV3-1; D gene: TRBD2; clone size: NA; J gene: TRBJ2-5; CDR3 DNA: TGTGCCAGCAGCCAAGGTTTTGGCGGGGGGGCTCTTTTAGAGACCCAGTACTTC; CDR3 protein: CASSQGFGGGALLETQYF
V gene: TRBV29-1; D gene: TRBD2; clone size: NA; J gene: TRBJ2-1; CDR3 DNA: TGCAGCGTTGAAAAGGATAGCGGGCACAATGAGCAGTTCTTC; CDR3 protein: CSVEKDSGHNEQFF
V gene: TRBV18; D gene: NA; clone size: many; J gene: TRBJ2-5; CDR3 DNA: TGTGCCAGCTCACCGCTAGACCAAGAGACCCAGTACTTC; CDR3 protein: CASSPLDQETQYF
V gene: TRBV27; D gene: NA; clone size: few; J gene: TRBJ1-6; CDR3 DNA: TGTGCCAGCAGTTTAGCAGCTGGTACCTATAATTCACCCCTCCACTTT; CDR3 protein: CASSLAAGTYNSPLHF